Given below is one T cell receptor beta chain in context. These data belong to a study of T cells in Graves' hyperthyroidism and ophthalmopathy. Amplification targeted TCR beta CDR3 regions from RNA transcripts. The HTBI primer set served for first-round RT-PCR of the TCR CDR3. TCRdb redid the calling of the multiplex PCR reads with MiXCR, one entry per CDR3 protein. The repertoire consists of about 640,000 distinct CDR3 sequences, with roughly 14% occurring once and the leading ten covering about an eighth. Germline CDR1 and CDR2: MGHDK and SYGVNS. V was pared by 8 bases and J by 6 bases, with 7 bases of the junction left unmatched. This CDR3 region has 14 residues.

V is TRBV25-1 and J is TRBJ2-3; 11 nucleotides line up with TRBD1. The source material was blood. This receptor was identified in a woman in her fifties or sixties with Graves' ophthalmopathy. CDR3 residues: CASGGTGGSDTQYF. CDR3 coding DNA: TGTGCCAGCGGAGGGACAGGGGGGTCCGATACGCAGTATTTT.